The entry below describes one T cell receptor beta chain. Only in-frame clones appear in the TCRdb table, and some are missing; sequencing was by immunoSEQ multiplex PCR. The data contain just under 30,000 clones, 70% to 90% of them singletons. This sample was included in a study of tumor-infiltrating lymphocytes in localized non-small cell lung cancer. V lost 1 base, J lost 0 bases, and 13 bases lay in between. CDR3 length equals 17 residues. The V gene's germline CDR1 is LGHNA and CDR2 YNFKEQ. This TCR derives from a human donor with non-small cell lung cancer. The sequencing input was lung tumor tissue. The chain recombines TRBV4-2 with TRBJ1-5; possibly TRBD1 for D (5 bases). The chain's CDR3 is CASSQATNQGSNQPQHF. The CDR3 nucleotides are TGTGCCAGCAGCCAAGCGACTAACCAGGGTAGCAATCAGCCCCAGCATTTT.